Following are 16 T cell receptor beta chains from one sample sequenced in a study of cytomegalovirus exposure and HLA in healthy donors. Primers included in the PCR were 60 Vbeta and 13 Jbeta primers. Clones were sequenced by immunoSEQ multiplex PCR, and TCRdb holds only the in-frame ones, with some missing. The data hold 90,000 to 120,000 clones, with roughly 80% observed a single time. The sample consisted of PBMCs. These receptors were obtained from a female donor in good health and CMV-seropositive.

CDR3 in DNA: TGTGCCTGGACGGGGGAGTACCAAGAGACCCAGTACTTC. Residues: CAWTGEYQETQYF. The chain joins TRBV30 to TRBJ2-5; the D gene is possibly TRBD2 (6 bases). V lost 4 bases and J 0 bases, leaving 9 bases between the germline ends. CDR1 is GTSNPN and CDR2 is SVGIG in the germline V gene (reference sequence). CDR3 length: 13 residues.

The CDR3 DNA reads as TGTGCCAGCAGCTTGGGACAGGGGGTGAACTATGGCTACACCTTC. This sequence encodes CASSLGQGVNYGYTF. The chain is built from TRBV5-5 and TRBJ1-2; 9 bases line up with TRBD1. The junction had 2 bases not matched to a gene; V was cut back by 0 bases and J by 2 bases. The CDR3 consists of 15 residues. Per germline, CDR1 SGHKS and CDR2 YYEKEE (reference sequence).

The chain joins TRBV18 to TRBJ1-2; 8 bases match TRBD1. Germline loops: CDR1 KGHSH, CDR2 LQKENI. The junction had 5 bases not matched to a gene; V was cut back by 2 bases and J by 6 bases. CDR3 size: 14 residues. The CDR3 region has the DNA TGTGCCAGCTCACCATCCAGACAGGGGAATGGCTACACCTTC. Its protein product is CASSPSRQGNGYTF.

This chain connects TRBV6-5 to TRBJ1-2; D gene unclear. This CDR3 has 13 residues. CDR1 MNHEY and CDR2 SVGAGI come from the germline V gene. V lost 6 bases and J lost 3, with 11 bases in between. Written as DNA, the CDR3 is TGTGCCAGCAGGCTCTCCGGGGACTATGGCTACACCTTC. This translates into CASRLSGDYGYTF.

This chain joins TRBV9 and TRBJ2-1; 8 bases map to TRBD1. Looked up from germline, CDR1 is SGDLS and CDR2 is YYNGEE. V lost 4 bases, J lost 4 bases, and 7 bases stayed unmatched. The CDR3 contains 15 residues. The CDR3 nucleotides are TGTGCCAGCAGCCCCGGACAGGGCTATTACAATGAGCAGTTCTTC. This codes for CASSPGQGYYNEQFF.

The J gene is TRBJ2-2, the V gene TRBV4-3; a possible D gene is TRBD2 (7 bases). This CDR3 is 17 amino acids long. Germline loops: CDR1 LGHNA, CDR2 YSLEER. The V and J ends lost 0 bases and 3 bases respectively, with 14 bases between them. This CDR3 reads CASSQDLRGGHTGELFF. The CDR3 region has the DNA TGCGCCAGCAGCCAAGATTTGAGGGGGGGCCACACCGGGGAGCTGTTTTTT.

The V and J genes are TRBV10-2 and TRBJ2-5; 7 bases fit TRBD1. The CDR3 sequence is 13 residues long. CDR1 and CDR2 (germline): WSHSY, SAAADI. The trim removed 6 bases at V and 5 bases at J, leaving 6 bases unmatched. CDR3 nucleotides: TGCGCCAGCAGGCCCGACAGGGAGGAGACCCAGTACTTC. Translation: CASRPDREETQYF.

The CDR3 coding sequence is TGTGCCACCAGCAGAGATCTTATACAGGAAAGTAACTATGGCTACACCTTC. Its translation: CATSRDLIQESNYGYTF. The chain is built from TRBV15 and TRBJ1-2; D perhaps matches TRBD1 (5 bases). With 0 bases removed from V and 1 base from J, the gap between germline ends came to 15 bases. Per germline, CDR1 LNHNV and CDR2 YYDKDF (reference sequence). There are 17 residues in the CDR3.

In nucleotides, the CDR3 is TGTGCCAGCAGTGATGCGGGACCGAACAATGAGCAGTTCTTC. The encoded protein is CASSDAGPNNEQFF. The chain links TRBV25-1 to TRBJ2-1; TRBD2 is a possible D gene (6 bases). The CDR3 consists of 14 residues. The germline V gene has CDR1 MGHDK and CDR2 SYGVNS. Trimming took 3 bases from V and 5 from J, leaving 11 bases between them.

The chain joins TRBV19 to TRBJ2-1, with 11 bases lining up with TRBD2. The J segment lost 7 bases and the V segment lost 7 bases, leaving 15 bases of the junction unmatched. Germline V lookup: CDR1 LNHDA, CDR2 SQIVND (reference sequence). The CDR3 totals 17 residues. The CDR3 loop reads CASTLAGVKLFGNEQFF. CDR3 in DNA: TGTGCCAGTACACTAGCGGGGGTTAAGCTTTTTGGGAATGAGCAGTTCTTC. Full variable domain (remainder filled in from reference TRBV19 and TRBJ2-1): DGGITQSPKYLFRKEGQNVTLSCEQNLNHDAMYWYRQDPGQGLRLIYYSQIVNDFQKGDIAEGYSVSREKKESFPLTVTSAQKNPTAFYLCASTLAGVKLFGNEQFFGPGTRLTVL.

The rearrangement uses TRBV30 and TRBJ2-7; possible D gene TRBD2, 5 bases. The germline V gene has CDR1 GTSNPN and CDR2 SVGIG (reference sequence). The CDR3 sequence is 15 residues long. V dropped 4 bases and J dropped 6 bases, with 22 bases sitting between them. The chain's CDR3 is CAWNLRTFRGGEQYF. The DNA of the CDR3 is TGTGCCTGGAACCTAAGGACTTTCCGAGGCGGCGAGCAGTACTTC. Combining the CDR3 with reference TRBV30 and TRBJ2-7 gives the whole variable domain SQTIHQWPATLVQPVGSPLSLECTVEGTSNPNLYWYRQAAGRGLQLLFYSVGIGQISSEVPQNLSASRPQDRQFILSSKKLLLSDSGFYLCAWNLRTFRGGEQYFGPGTRLTVT.

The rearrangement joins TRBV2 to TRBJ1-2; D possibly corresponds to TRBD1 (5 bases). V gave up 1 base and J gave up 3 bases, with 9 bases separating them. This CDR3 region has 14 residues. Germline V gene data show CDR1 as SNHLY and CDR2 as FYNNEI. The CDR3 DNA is TGTGCCAGCAGTGAAGGGGGCAGGTACTATGGCTACACCTTC. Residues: CASSEGGRYYGYTF.

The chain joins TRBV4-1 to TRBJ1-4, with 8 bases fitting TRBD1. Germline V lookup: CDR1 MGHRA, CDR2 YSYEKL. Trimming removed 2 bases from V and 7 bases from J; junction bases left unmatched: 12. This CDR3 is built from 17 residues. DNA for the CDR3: TGCGCCAGCAGCCAATCTCTTAGACAGGGGAGGGGTGAAAAACTGTTTTTT. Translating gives CASSQSLRQGRGEKLFF.

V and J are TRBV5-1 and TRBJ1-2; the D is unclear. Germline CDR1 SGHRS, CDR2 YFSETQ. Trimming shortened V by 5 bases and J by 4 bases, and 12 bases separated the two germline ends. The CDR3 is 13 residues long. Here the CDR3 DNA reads TGCGCCAGCAGAGAGGCCGCCGGCTATGGCTACACCTTC. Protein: CASREAAGYGYTF.

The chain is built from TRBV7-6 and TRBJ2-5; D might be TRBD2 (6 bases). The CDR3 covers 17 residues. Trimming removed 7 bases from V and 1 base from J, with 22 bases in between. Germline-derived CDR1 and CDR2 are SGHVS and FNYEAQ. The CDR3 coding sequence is TGTGCCAGCAAGAGTGGGGCGGTGGGCGGGGCCCAAGAGACCCAGTACTTC. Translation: CASKSGAVGGAQETQYF.

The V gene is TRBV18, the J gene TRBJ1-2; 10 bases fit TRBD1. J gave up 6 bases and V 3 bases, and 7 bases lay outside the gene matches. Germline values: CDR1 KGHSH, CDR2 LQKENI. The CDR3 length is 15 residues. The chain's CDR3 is CASSPQGTGADGYTF. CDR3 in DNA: TGTGCCAGCTCACCCCAAGGGACAGGGGCCGATGGCTACACCTTC.